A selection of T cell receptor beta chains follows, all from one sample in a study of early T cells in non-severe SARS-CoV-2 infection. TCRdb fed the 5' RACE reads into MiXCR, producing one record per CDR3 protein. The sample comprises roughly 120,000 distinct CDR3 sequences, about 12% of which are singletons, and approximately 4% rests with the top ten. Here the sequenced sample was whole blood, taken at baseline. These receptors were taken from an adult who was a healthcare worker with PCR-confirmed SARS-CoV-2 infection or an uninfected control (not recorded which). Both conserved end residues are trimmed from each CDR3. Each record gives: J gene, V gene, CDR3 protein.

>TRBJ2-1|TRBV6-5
ASSYFGGSSYNEQF
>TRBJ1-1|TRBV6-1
ASRKSDRVVVTEAF
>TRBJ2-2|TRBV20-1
SASRQGANTGELF
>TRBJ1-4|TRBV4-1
ASSQIGATNEKLF
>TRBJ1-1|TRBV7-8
ASSRGAMNTEAF
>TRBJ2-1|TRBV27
ASSPDLAGGQRYNEQF
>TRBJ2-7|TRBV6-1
ASTLGLAGRAGEQY
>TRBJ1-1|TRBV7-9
ASSPLHLAEAF
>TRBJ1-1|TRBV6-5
ASRWTANTEAF
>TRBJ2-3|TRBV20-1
SAKRSGRGTDTQY
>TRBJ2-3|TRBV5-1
ASSLGGVEDTQY
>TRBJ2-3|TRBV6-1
ASSEPPDTQY
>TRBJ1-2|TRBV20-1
SAREGSLGGYT
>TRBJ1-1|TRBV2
ASSADVNTEAF